Listed below are T cell receptor beta chains from one sample, sequenced in a study of blood T cell repertoires in COVID-19. Some clones are missing from TCRdb's copy, which holds only in-frame ones; the method was immunoSEQ multiplex PCR. This sample has 350,000 to 450,000 clones, with approximately 81% found just once. The sample taken for sequencing was peripheral blood. The source is a young woman with acute or convalescent COVID-19. Each CDR3 is given with its conserved first and last residue. D genes are given only for firm matches. Rows give clone size only sometimes, using once, few, many, or a class for an expanded clone.

D: TRBD1; V: TRBV9; size: -; J: TRBJ2-1; length: 16; DNA: TGTGCCAGCAGCGCGGAGGGACAGGGGGTGAAGAATGAGCAGTTCTTC; CDR3: CASSAEGQGVKNEQFF
D: -; V: TRBV6-2/TRBV6-3; size: -; J: TRBJ1-1; length: 11; DNA: TGTGCCAGCAGTGACAGGTTTGAAGCTTTCTTT; CDR3: CASSDRFEAFF
D: TRBD1; V: TRBV2; size: -; J: TRBJ2-7; length: 15; DNA: TGTGCCAGCAGTGAAGCAGCCGGGACAGGGTACGAGCAGTACTTC; CDR3: CASSEAAGTGYEQYF
D: -; V: TRBV2; size: -; J: TRBJ1-5; length: 13; DNA: TGTGCCAGCAAAGGCAGGGAAAATCAGCCCCAGCATTTT; CDR3: CASKGRENQPQHF
D: TRBD1; V: TRBV18; size: -; J: TRBJ1-2; length: 15; DNA: TGTGCCAGCTCACCCCCCGCCGGGACAGACTATGGCTACACCTTC; CDR3: CASSPPAGTDYGYTF
D: -; V: TRBV27; size: -; J: TRBJ1-4; length: 15; DNA: TGTGCCAGCAGTACCCGGACAGTTCGAAATGAAAAACTGTTTTTT; CDR3: CASSTRTVRNEKLFF
D: TRBD1; V: TRBV29-1; size: -; J: TRBJ1-1; length: 12; DNA: TGCAGCGTTCGAGGGGGCGCGACTGAAGCTTTCTTT; CDR3: CSVRGGATEAFF
D: -; V: TRBV18; size: -; J: TRBJ1-1; length: 13; DNA: TGTGCCAGCTCAGCCTCGGGGTTGCCTGAAGCTTTCTTT; CDR3: CASSASGLPEAFF
D: -; V: TRBV6-5; size: -; J: TRBJ2-5; length: 14; DNA: TGTGCCAGCAGCCCGACAGCGAACCAAGAGACCCAGTACTTC; CDR3: CASSPTANQETQYF
D: -; V: TRBV7-3; size: -; J: TRBJ2-2; length: 14; DNA: TGTGCCAGCAGGCCTACAGGGAACACCGGGGAGCTGTTTTTT; CDR3: CASRPTGNTGELFF
D: TRBD2; V: TRBV10-3; size: -; J: TRBJ2-1; length: 14; DNA: TGTGCCATCAGTGCAATAGCGGGAGCGGATGAGCAGTTCTTC; CDR3: CAISAIAGADEQFF
D: -; V: TRBV15; size: -; J: TRBJ2-7; length: 13; DNA: TGTGCCACCAGCAGAGTCGCTGAGTACGAGCAGTACTTC; CDR3: CATSRVAEYEQYF
D: -; V: TRBV5-1; size: few; J: TRBJ1-4; length: 14; DNA: TGCGCCAGCAGCTTGTTCTCGTTTGATGAAAAACTGTTTTTT; CDR3: CASSLFSFDEKLFF
D: TRBD1; V: TRBV6-4; size: -; J: TRBJ1-1; length: 16; DNA: TGTGCCAGCAGTAGAGGGACAGGGGCGAGTTTCACTGAAGCTTTCTTT; CDR3: CASSRGTGASFTEAFF
D: -; V: TRBV6-5; size: -; J: TRBJ2-7; length: 14; DNA: TGTGCCAGCACCGAAGGTCTAGATTACTACGAGCAGTACTTC; CDR3: CASTEGLDYYEQYF
D: TRBD1; V: TRBV19; size: -; J: TRBJ2-3; length: 15; DNA: TGTGCCAGTAGTAACCAGGGGGCCAGCACAGATACGCAGTATTTT; CDR3: CASSNQGASTDTQYF
D: -; V: TRBV5-1; size: -; J: TRBJ1-3; length: 15; DNA: TGCGCCAGCAGCCCTGACGGGAGCTCTGGAAACACCATATATTTT; CDR3: CASSPDGSSGNTIYF
D: -; V: TRBV25-1; size: -; J: TRBJ1-4; length: 15; DNA: TGTGCCAGCAGTGAACGGGGGTTAACTAATGAAAAACTGTTTTTT; CDR3: CASSERGLTNEKLFF
D: -; V: TRBV15; size: -; J: TRBJ1-5; length: 16; DNA: TGTGCCACCAGCACCAAATCAAGGGGTAGCAATCAGCCCCAGCATTTT; CDR3: CATSTKSRGSNQPQHF
D: -; V: TRBV29-1; size: -; J: TRBJ1-1; length: 15; DNA: TGCAGCGTTGAAAGGACAGCCAAAATCAACACTGAAGCTTTCTTT; CDR3: CSVERTAKINTEAFF
D: TRBD1; V: TRBV2; size: once; J: TRBJ1-4; length: 15; DNA: TGTGCCAGCAGAGACCGGGACAGGGGACCAGAAAAACTGTTTTTT; CDR3: CASRDRDRGPEKLFF
D: TRBD1; V: TRBV10-2; size: -; J: TRBJ1-1; length: 14; DNA: TGCGCCAGCAGTGAGCCCACAGGGGCGGCTGAAGCTTTCTTT; CDR3: CASSEPTGAAEAFF
D: -; V: TRBV10-1; size: -; J: TRBJ1-2; length: 13; DNA: TGCGCCAGCAGTGAGTCGACAGAGCACGGCTACACCTTC; CDR3: CASSESTEHGYTF